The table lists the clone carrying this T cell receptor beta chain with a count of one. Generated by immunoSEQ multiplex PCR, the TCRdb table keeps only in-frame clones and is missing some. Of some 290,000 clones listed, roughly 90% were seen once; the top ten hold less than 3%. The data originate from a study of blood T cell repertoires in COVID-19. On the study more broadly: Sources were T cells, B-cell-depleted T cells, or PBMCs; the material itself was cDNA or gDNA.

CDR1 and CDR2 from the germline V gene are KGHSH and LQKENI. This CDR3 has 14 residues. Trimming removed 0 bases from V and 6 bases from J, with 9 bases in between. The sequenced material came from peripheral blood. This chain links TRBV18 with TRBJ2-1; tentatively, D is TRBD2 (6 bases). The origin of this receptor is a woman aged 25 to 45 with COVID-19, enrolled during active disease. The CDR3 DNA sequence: TGTGCCAGCTCACCACCGTCGACTAGCAATGAGCAGTTCTTC. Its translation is CASSPPSTSNEQFF.